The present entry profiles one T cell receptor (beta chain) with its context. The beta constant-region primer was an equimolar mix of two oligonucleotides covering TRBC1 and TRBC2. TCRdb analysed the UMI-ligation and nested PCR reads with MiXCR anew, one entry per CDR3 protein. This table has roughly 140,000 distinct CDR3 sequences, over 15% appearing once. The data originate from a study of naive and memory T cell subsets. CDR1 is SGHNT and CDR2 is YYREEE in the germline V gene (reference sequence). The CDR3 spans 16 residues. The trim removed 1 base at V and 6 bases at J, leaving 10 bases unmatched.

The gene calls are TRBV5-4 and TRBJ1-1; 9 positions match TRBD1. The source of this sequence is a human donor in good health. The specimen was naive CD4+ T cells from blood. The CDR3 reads CASSLIGQGSLAEAFF. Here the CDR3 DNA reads TGTGCCAGCAGCTTGATTGGACAGGGGAGTCTCGCTGAAGCTTTCTTT.